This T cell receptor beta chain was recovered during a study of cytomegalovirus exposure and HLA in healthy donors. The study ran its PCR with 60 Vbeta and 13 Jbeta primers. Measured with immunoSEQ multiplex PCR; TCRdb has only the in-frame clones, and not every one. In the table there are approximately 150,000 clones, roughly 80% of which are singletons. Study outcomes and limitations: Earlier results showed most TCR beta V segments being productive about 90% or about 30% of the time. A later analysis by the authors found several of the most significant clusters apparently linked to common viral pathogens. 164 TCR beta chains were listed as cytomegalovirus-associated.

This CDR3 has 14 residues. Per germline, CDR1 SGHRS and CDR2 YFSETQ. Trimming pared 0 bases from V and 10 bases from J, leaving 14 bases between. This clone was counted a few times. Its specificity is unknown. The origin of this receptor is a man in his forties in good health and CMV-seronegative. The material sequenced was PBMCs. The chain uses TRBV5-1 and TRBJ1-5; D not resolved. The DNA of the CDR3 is TGCGCCAGCAGCTTGGAGTCTGGGCTGGCACCCCAGCATTTT. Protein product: CASSLESGLAPQHF.